The T cell receptor (beta chain) under discussion was sequenced for a study of control samples from healthy donors and cancer patients. This CDR3 region has 17 residues. Per the germline V gene, CDR1 is LGHNA and CDR2 is YSLEER. V trimming: 0 bases; J trimming: 4 bases; junction bases outside the gene matches: 5. Repertoires were generated with immunoSEQ multiplex PCR, while TCRdb's copy carries only in-frame clones and drops some. The sample contains some 89,000 clones, approximately 81% of which appear only once. Sequencing used blood. The sequence came from a woman aged 40-49 years in good health. The chain carries TRBV4-3 and TRBJ2-3; 12 positions agree with TRBD2. The CDR3 DNA sequence: TGCGCCAGCAGCCAAGATAGACTAGCGGGGGCCGCAGATACGCAGTATTTT. Its protein product is CASSQDRLAGAADTQYF.